This T cell receptor (beta chain) came from a study of vaccination effects on CD4 cells after COVID-19. The CDR3 is made up of 15 amino acids. V was clipped by 6 bases and J by 7 bases; unmatched bases: 9. Germline CDR1 reads LGHNT; CDR2 reads FRNRAP. This clone was detected only once. Its target is unknown. CD4+ T cells specific for antigen were expanded with viral peptide pools by the ViraFEST assay before sequencing. It was after around eleven days of culture that CD4+ T cells were isolated. The researchers cultured around 2 million PBMC per well with roughly 9.5 IU/ml IL-2 and roughly 10 ug/ml peptides. Replacing half the medium with IL-2 medium was done on days 3 and 7. TCRdb's copy holds only in-frame clones and misses some; the assay was immunoSEQ multiplex PCR. The sample includes approximately 11,000 clones, about three quarters of them seen just once.

V and J are TRBV12-5 and TRBJ2-1; 10 nucleotides agree with TRBD2. The source was CD4+ T cells from PBMCs cultured with HCoV-229E spike peptides, collected before COVID-19 vaccination. This receptor was obtained from a human donor who received a COVID-19 vaccine. CDR3 in DNA: TGTGCTAGTGGCCCTAGCGGGAGTCGTGTAAATGAGCAGTTCTTC. Translation: CASGPSGSRVNEQFF. The variable domain in full, completed from reference TRBV12-5 and TRBJ2-1, reads DARVTQTPRHKVTEMGQEVTMRCQPILGHNTVFWYRQTMMQGLELLAYFRNRAPLDDSGMPKDRFSAEMPDATLATLKIQPSEPRDSAVYFCASGPSGSRVNEQFFGPGTRLTVL.